This TCR beta chain was retrieved from a study of blood T cell repertoires in COVID-19. The overall study: From the United States, Italy and Spain came samples of acute and convalescent COVID-19.

Original processing methods: Counts of nucleated cells, estimated from reference gene primer amplification, were obtained. Profiled with immunoSEQ multiplex PCR; TCRdb holds only in-frame clones, not every one. Clone size and the V and J calls come from that table; the DNA yielded D and trimming. The table has about 280,000 clones, 65% to 90% seen once. This CDR3 has 13 residues. V was shortened by 6 bases and J by 2 bases, with 10 bases between the two germline ends. Germline V gene data show CDR1 as MNHEY and CDR2 as SMNVEV (reference sequence). The gene calls are TRBV27 and TRBJ1-2; D is undetermined. Sequencing used peripheral blood. The sequence came from a man aged 50 to 60 with active or convalescent COVID-19. In DNA form, the CDR3 reads TGTGCCAGCAGGCTATCCCACAACTATGGCTACACCTTC. Its protein is CASRLSHNYGYTF.